Below are 18 T cell receptor beta chains sequenced from a single sample in a study of OX40 agonist ivuxolimab in advanced cancers. Clones were read by immunoSEQ multiplex PCR, and TCRdb kept only the in-frame ones, dropping some. This sample has 65,000 to 80,000 clones, with around 87% found just once. The sample consisted of CD4+ or CD8+ T cells sorted from blood, taken in a trial of the OX40 agonist ivuxolimab. All receptors come from an adult with an advanced solid tumor such as melanoma, head and neck, liver or kidney cancer.

This sequence joins TRBV28 and TRBJ1-2; unclear D gene. V was trimmed by 3 bases and J by 6 bases, leaving 5 bases between them. The CDR3 length is 11 residues. From germline, CDR1 is MDHEN and CDR2 SYDVKM. CDR3 nucleotide sequence: TGTGCCAGCAGTTTGAGGAATGGCTACACCTTC. This translates into CASSLRNGYTF.

The rearrangement links TRBV6-6 to TRBJ1-4; 8 bases fit TRBD1. Germline CDR1 reads MNHNY; CDR2 reads SVGAGI (reference sequence). Trimming at V came to 4 bases and at J to 7 bases, leaving 8 bases not matched to a gene. The CDR3 length is 15 residues. CDR3 sequence reads: CASSFPTGAGEKLFF. For the CDR3, the DNA is TGTGCCAGCAGTTTCCCGACAGGGGCCGGTGAAAAACTGTTTTTT.

The J gene is TRBJ1-2, the V gene TRBV19, with a weak D call TRBD1 (6 bases). Germline V gives CDR1 LNHDA, CDR2 SQIVND (reference sequence). Trimming stripped 7 bases from V and 5 bases from J, with 23 bases between. This CDR3 contains 16 residues. This chain's CDR3 is CASTLRGRGQWYGYTF. In DNA form, the CDR3 reads TGTGCCAGTACCCTCCGGGGGCGGGGGCAATGGTATGGCTACACCTTC.

This clone is a singleton in its sample. The genes are TRBV7-6 and TRBJ1-4; 10 nucleotides agree with TRBD1. This CDR3 region has 16 residues. Looked up from germline, CDR1 is SGHVS and CDR2 is FNYEAQ. V gave up 4 bases and J gave up 2 bases; unmatched junction bases: 4. The CDR3 DNA follows: TGTGCCAGCAGCTCGGGACAGGGGTTGACTAATGAAAAACTGTTTTTT. Its translation is CASSSGQGLTNEKLFF.

This sequence joins TRBV27 and TRBJ1-1, with D hard to call. Germline V lookup: CDR1 MNHEY, CDR2 SMNVEV (reference sequence). This CDR3 has 18 residues. V lost 7 bases, J lost 0 bases, and 24 bases lay in between. CDR3 protein: CASTKTGRARTMNTEAFF. CDR3 nucleotide sequence: TGTGCCAGCACCAAAACCGGGCGTGCCCGTACTATGAACACTGAAGCTTTCTTT.

This clone was seen only once. The V and J genes are TRBV5-6 and TRBJ2-6, with D unclear. Germline values: CDR1 SGHDT, CDR2 YYEEEE. The CDR3 sequence is 15 residues long. The V end lost 5 bases, the J end lost 0 bases, and 9 bases lay between the germline ends. CDR3 nucleotides: TGTGCCAGCAGGGGCCAGGACTCTGGGGCCAACGTCCTGACTTTC. Translation: CASRGQDSGANVLTF.

The chain uses TRBV2 and TRBJ1-6; D is unclear. CDR1 is SNHLY and CDR2 is FYNNEI in the germline V gene. This CDR3 has 12 residues. V gave up 6 bases and J gave up 5 bases, with 5 bases separating them. The chain's CDR3 is CASRQNNSPLHF. In DNA form, the CDR3 reads TGTGCCAGCAGACAGAATAATTCACCCCTCCACTTT. The whole variable domain, filled in from reference TRBV2 and TRBJ1-6, reads EPEVTQTPSHQVTQMGQEVILRCVPISNHLYFYWYRQILGQKVEFLVSFYNNEISEKSEIFDDQFSVERPDGSNFTLKIRSTKLEDSAMYFCASRQNNSPLHFGNGTRLTVT.

The chain carries TRBV27 and TRBJ1-1; 11 bases are a match to TRBD1. The CDR3 contains 16 residues. The J segment lost 5 bases and the V segment lost 2 bases, leaving 7 bases of the junction unmatched. The germline gives CDR1 MNHEY, CDR2 SMNVEV (reference sequence). CDR3 region: CASSLNGQGAGTEAFF. CDR3 DNA sequence: TGTGCCAGCAGTTTAAATGGACAGGGGGCGGGGACTGAAGCTTTCTTT.

The chain is built from TRBV16 and TRBJ1-5; D unclear. This CDR3 spans 12 amino acids. Trimming removed 6 bases from V and 6 bases from J, with 9 bases in between. Germline loops: CDR1 KGHSY, CDR2 FQNENV. DNA for the CDR3: TGTGCCAGCAGATTGATGGGTCAGCCCCAGCATTTT. Its translation is CASRLMGQPQHF.

The rearrangement links TRBV7-6 to TRBJ2-3, with 8 bases identical to TRBD2. Germline V gene data show CDR1 as SGHVS and CDR2 as FNYEAQ. V was pared by 5 bases and J by 6 bases, with 10 bases of the junction left unmatched. The length of the CDR3 is 15 residues. CDR3 sequence: CASSQGGRSGDTQYF. Here the CDR3 DNA reads TGTGCCAGCAGCCAGGGCGGGAGGTCAGGCGATACGCAGTATTTT.

The chain recombines TRBV4-2 with TRBJ2-2, with unresolved D. Germline-derived CDR1 and CDR2 are LGHNA and YNFKEQ. The CDR3 covers 15 residues. Trimming stripped 0 bases from V and 6 bases from J, with 11 bases between. Here the CDR3 DNA reads TGTGCCAGCAGCCAAGAATTGCCCCCAGCCGGGGAGCTGTTTTTT. Its protein product is CASSQELPPAGELFF.

The CDR3 region is CASKGQGASNQPQHF. In DNA form, the CDR3 reads TGTGCCAGTAAGGGACAGGGGGCATCAAATCAGCCCCAGCATTTT. V is TRBV19 and J is TRBJ1-5; 12 nucleotides agree with TRBD1. CDR3 length: 15 amino acids. V lost 7 bases to trimming and J lost 4 bases; unmatched junction nucleotides: 5. The germline V gene has CDR1 LNHDA and CDR2 SQIVND (reference sequence).

The rearrangement uses TRBV9 and TRBJ2-7, with 10 bases aligning to TRBD2. Germline V lookup: CDR1 SGDLS, CDR2 YYNGEE. CDR3 size: 14 residues. V was clipped by 2 bases and J by 3 bases; unmatched bases: 2. The CDR3 region is CASSVLAGDYEQYF. CDR3 sequence (DNA): TGTGCCAGCAGCGTCCTAGCGGGGGACTACGAGCAGTACTTC.

In nucleotides, the CDR3 is TGTGCCAGCTCACCTTCCGGGACAGGGGATTCGTACGAGCAGTACTTC. Its protein product is CASSPSGTGDSYEQYF. The chain joins TRBV18 to TRBJ2-7; 10 nucleotides agree with TRBD1. Trimming removed 3 bases from V and 4 bases from J; junction bases left unmatched: 9. The germline V gene has CDR1 KGHSH and CDR2 LQKENI. This CDR3 is built from 16 residues.

CDR3: CASSLDTGMNTEAFF. In nucleotides, the CDR3 is TGCGCCAGCAGCTTAGATACTGGTATGAACACTGAAGCTTTCTTT. The V gene is TRBV5-1, the J gene TRBJ1-1, with D hard to call. The CDR3 loop spans 15 amino acids. With 2 bases removed from V and 0 bases from J, the gap between germline ends came to 11 bases. CDR1 SGHRS and CDR2 YFSETQ come from the germline V gene.

V is TRBV5-1 and J is TRBJ1-1; D gene unclear. This CDR3 is built from 15 residues. Germline-derived CDR1 and CDR2 are SGHRS and YFSETQ. Trimming took 0 bases from V and 1 from J, leaving 10 bases between them. CDR3 DNA sequence: TGCGCCAGCAGCTTGGCCGGCAGAACGAACACTGAAGCTTTCTTT. It translates to CASSLAGRTNTEAFF. Full variable domain (missing parts from reference TRBV5-1 and TRBJ1-1): KAGVTQTPRYLIKTRGQQVTLSCSPISGHRSVSWYQQTPGQGLQFLFEYFSETQRNKGNFPGRFSGRQFSNSRSEMNVSTLELGDSALYLCASSLAGRTNTEAFFGQGTRLTVV.

V gene TRBV18 combines with J gene TRBJ1-2; D gene unclear. CDR1 KGHSH and CDR2 LQKENI come from the germline V gene. The CDR3 spans 14 residues. V shed 0 bases and J shed 2 bases, with 7 bases lying between them. This CDR3 is CASSPPSRNYGYTF. The CDR3 bases are TGTGCCAGCTCACCACCATCGCGGAACTATGGCTACACCTTC.

In its sample, this clone was seen once. In DNA, the CDR3 is TGTGCCAGCAGAGGGAGCTTTAGCGGGGGCTACGAGCAGTACTTC. Its protein product is CASRGSFSGGYEQYF. J is TRBJ2-7 and V is TRBV6-1, with 9 nucleotides matching TRBD2. CDR1 and CDR2 from the germline V gene are MNHNS and SASEGT. Trimming cost V 6 bases and J 3 bases; bases outside gene matches: 9. CDR3 length equals 15 residues.